The 27 T cell receptor beta chains presented below share a single source sample, sequenced in a study of beta chain features in type 1 diabetes. Expressed TCRB transcripts were sequenced because the entire RNA isolate underwent reverse transcription. The data were produced by immunoSEQ multiplex PCR, yet TCRdb's version contains in-frame clones alone and is incomplete. The table records 120,000 to 150,000 clones, roughly 50% of them present only once. What was sequenced was Tregs from blood. Source of these receptors: a man aged 18 to 35 in good health.

The chain is built from TRBV7-9 and TRBJ1-2; possible D gene TRBD1, 6 bases. Germline V gene data show CDR1 as SEHNR and CDR2 as FQNEAQ (reference sequence). Between the trimmed V and J ends, which lost 1 base and 0 bases, there was a span of 12 bases. CDR3 length equals 16 residues. CDR3 amino acids: CASSLVQGQANYGYTF. The CDR3 nucleotides are TGTGCCAGCAGCTTAGTACAGGGCCAAGCTAACTATGGCTACACCTTC. The whole variable domain, remainder taken from reference TRBV7-9 and TRBJ1-2, is DTGVSQNPRHKITKRGQNVTFRCDPISEHNRLYWYRQTLGQGPEFLTYFQNEAQLEKSRLLSDRFSAERPKGSFSTLEIQRTEQGDSAMYLCASSLVQGQANYGYTFGSGTRLTVV.

This clone was seen more than once but under ten times. The J gene is TRBJ2-3, the V gene TRBV4-3; TRBD2 matches at 7 bases. V dropped 0 bases and J dropped 6; count of bases not matched to a gene: 9. The CDR3 runs 16 residues. Germline loops: CDR1 LGHNA, CDR2 YSLEER. The CDR3 protein is CASSQELAGGRDTQYF. The CDR3 DNA follows: TGCGCCAGCAGCCAAGAGTTAGCCGGGGGGAGGGATACGCAGTATTTT.

The rearrangement uses TRBV7-3 and TRBJ1-2; 9 positions match TRBD1. V lost 5 bases to trimming and J lost 3 bases; unmatched junction nucleotides: 10. Germline V gives CDR1 SGHTA, CDR2 FQGTGA. This CDR3 is built from 16 residues. CDR3 nucleotides: TGTGCCAGCAGCCGAGGGACAGGGCGCCCGTACTATGGCTACACCTTC. This translates into CASSRGTGRPYYGYTF.

This clone was observed a few times. The rearrangement joins TRBV7-9 to TRBJ1-3; 7 bases line up with TRBD1. The junction had 4 bases not matched to a gene; V was cut back by 5 bases and J by 0 bases. From germline, CDR1 is SEHNR and CDR2 FQNEAQ (reference sequence). This CDR3 contains 15 residues. CDR3 DNA sequence: TGTGCCAGCAGCCCGTGGACAGGCTCTGGAAACACCATATATTTT. It encodes CASSPWTGSGNTIYF.

This clone occurred a few times. The chain links TRBV4-2 to TRBJ2-1; TRBD2 agrees at 15 bases. The CDR3 has 18 amino acids. V gave up 4 bases and J gave up 1 base; unmatched junction bases: 5. CDR1 and CDR2 (germline): LGHNA, YNFKEQ. The CDR3 DNA sequence: TGTGCCAGCAGCCCCGGACTAGCGGGAGGGATATCCTACAATGAGCAGTTCTTC. It is translated as CASSPGLAGGISYNEQFF.

This clone came up a few times. The chain links TRBV7-2 to TRBJ2-2, with TRBD2 matching over 7 bases. This CDR3 region has 15 residues. Trimming took 1 base from V and 5 from J; bases not matched to a gene: 4. Germline CDR1 and CDR2: SGHTA and FQGNSA. Here the CDR3 DNA reads TGTGCCAGCAGCTTAGTAATGGGGGGGACCGGGGAGCTGTTTTTT. Amino acid sequence: CASSLVMGGTGELFF.

CDR3 protein: CASRSPGGSYEQYF. CDR3 coding DNA: TGTGCCAGCAGGTCTCCGGGGGGATCCTACGAGCAGTACTTC. The rearrangement uses TRBV28 and TRBJ2-7; 7 bases match TRBD2. V dropped 6 bases and J dropped 1; count of bases not matched to a gene: 6. Germline V gene data show CDR1 as MDHEN and CDR2 as SYDVKM. The CDR3 covers 14 residues.

The CDR3 DNA sequence: TGTGCCAGCAGTCCCCCCTTGGGGGGGCAGAGAGATGGCTACACCTTC. Translated, it gives CASSPPLGGQRDGYTF. This rearrangement joins TRBV7-2 to TRBJ1-2; maybe TRBD1 (6 bases). V lost 6 bases, J lost 6 bases, and 23 bases lay in between. The CDR3 is 16 residues long. Germline CDR1 reads SGHTA; CDR2 reads FQGNSA.

The CDR3 region has the DNA TGTGCCAGCAGTCGGCAGGGCGACACCGGGGAGCTGTTTTTT. This translates into CASSRQGDTGELFF. V is TRBV6-1 and J is TRBJ2-2, with D possibly matching TRBD1 (5 bases). This CDR3 has 14 amino acids. The germline CDR1 and CDR2 sequences are MNHNS and SASEGT. Trimming pared 5 bases from V and 3 bases from J, leaving 10 bases between.

The chain links TRBV2 to TRBJ1-6; 7 nucleotides agree with TRBD1. The CDR3 is 17 residues long. The germline V gene has CDR1 SNHLY and CDR2 FYNNEI. V shed 6 bases, J shed 6 bases, and the junction held 14 bases outside the gene matches. CDR3: CASSPPPRGQPNSPLHF. In DNA, the CDR3 is TGTGCCAGCAGCCCCCCCCCGAGGGGACAGCCTAATTCACCCCTCCACTTT.

V gene TRBV10-3 combines with J gene TRBJ1-4; 7 positions match TRBD1. V was pared by 2 bases and J by 8 bases, with 5 bases of the junction left unmatched. Per germline, CDR1 ENHRY and CDR2 SYGVKD. The CDR3 is 14 amino acids. As DNA, the CDR3 is TGTGCCATCAGTGAGAGACAGGGTGGGGAAAAACTGTTTTTT. Translated, it gives CAISERQGGEKLFF.

This chain uses TRBV7-2 with TRBJ1-5, with 8 nucleotides matching TRBD1. Trimming cost V 2 bases and J 6 bases; bases outside gene matches: 6. There are 15 residues in the CDR3. The V gene's germline CDR1 is SGHTA and CDR2 FQGNSA. CDR3: CASSLRPGGFQPQHF. In DNA, the CDR3 is TGTGCCAGCAGCTTAAGGCCAGGGGGCTTTCAGCCCCAGCATTTT.

This clone was observed a single time. V gene TRBV5-4 combines with J gene TRBJ1-5, with 8 nucleotides matching TRBD1. Germline CDR1 SGHNT, CDR2 YYREEE (reference sequence). This CDR3 has 14 residues. Trimming at V came to 1 base and at J to 5 bases, leaving 2 bases not matched to a gene. CDR3 loop: CASSLLDRDQPQHF. In nucleotides, the CDR3 is TGTGCCAGCAGCTTGCTGGACAGGGATCAGCCCCAGCATTTT.

The chain recombines TRBV6-1 with TRBJ2-3; possible D gene TRBD2, 5 bases. The CDR3 runs 12 residues. Trimming took 4 bases from V and 6 from J, leaving 8 bases between them. Germline CDR1 and CDR2: MNHNS and SASEGT. CDR3 nucleotides: TGTGCCAGCAGTGTACGAGGGGATACGCAGTATTTT. Translating gives CASSVRGDTQYF.

This clone was detected only a few times. This chain joins TRBV5-1 and TRBJ2-1; the match to TRBD1 covers 7 bases. V lost 4 bases and J lost 9; bases outside the gene matches: 4. Per germline, CDR1 SGHRS and CDR2 YFSETQ. CDR3 length: 12 residues. This chain's CDR3 is CASSPDRFEQFF. As DNA, the CDR3 is TGCGCCAGCAGCCCGGACAGGTTTGAGCAGTTCTTC.

The chain joins TRBV5-1 to TRBJ2-5, with D hard to call. Trimming cost V 5 bases and J 5 bases, with 16 bases left between them. CDR1 SGHRS and CDR2 YFSETQ come from the germline V gene. This CDR3 is built from 14 residues. The chain's CDR3 is CASSSGPLEETQYF. In DNA, the CDR3 is TGCGCCAGCAGTTCCGGTCCTCTAGAGGAGACCCAGTACTTC.

The chain carries TRBV19 and TRBJ2-2; 7 nucleotides line up with TRBD1. The germline gives CDR1 LNHDA, CDR2 SQIVND (reference sequence). The CDR3 consists of 15 residues. The J segment lost 6 bases and the V segment lost 6 bases, leaving 10 bases of the junction unmatched. CDR3 nucleotide sequence: TGTGCCAGTAGCCTAGACAGGGAGCGGTCCGGGGAGCTGTTTTTT. Translation: CASSLDRERSGELFF. Variable domain in full (rest from reference TRBV19 and TRBJ2-2): DGGITQSPKYLFRKEGQNVTLSCEQNLNHDAMYWYRQDPGQGLRLIYYSQIVNDFQKGDIAEGYSVSREKKESFPLTVTSAQKNPTAFYLCASSLDRERSGELFFGEGSRLTVL.

This clone was counted only a few times. This chain connects TRBV19 to TRBJ1-5; possible D gene TRBD1, 5 bases. The CDR3 is 13 residues long. Germline V lookup: CDR1 LNHDA, CDR2 SQIVND (reference sequence). V was trimmed by 7 bases and J by 4 bases, leaving 11 bases between them. The CDR3 sequence: CASNTGTNQPQHF. Written as DNA, the CDR3 is TGTGCCAGTAATACAGGTACTAATCAGCCCCAGCATTTT.

V usage is TRBV19 and J usage is TRBJ2-2; TRBD2 aligns across 10 bases. Germline values: CDR1 LNHDA, CDR2 SQIVND (reference sequence). V lost 1 base, J lost 4 bases, and 0 bases stayed unmatched. The CDR3 loop spans 15 amino acids. CDR3 loop: CASSIGLAGTGELFF. CDR3 coding DNA: TGTGCCAGTAGTATAGGACTAGCGGGCACCGGGGAGCTGTTTTTT.

The gene calls are TRBV18 and TRBJ2-7, with a possible D match to TRBD1 (6 bases). The CDR3 has 14 amino acids. Germline CDR1 KGHSH, CDR2 LQKENI. V was trimmed by 5 bases and J by 2 bases, leaving 13 bases between them. DNA for the CDR3: TGTGCCAGCTCAAACCTTAGGACAGCCTACGAGCAGTACTTC. Residues: CASSNLRTAYEQYF.

The V gene is TRBV6-5, the J gene TRBJ2-7; 8 bases agree with TRBD2. In germline, CDR1 is MNHEY, CDR2 SVGAGI. The V gene end was trimmed by 5 bases and the J gene end by 3 bases; junction bases not matched to a gene: 9. CDR3 size: 15 residues. The CDR3 reads CASSPQTSARYEQYF. The CDR3 nucleotides read TGTGCCAGCAGTCCCCAGACTAGCGCTCGCTACGAGCAGTACTTC.

V and J are TRBV10-3 and TRBJ2-7, with 11 nucleotides matching TRBD2. The CDR3 totals 15 residues. The V segment lost 7 bases and the J segment 2 bases; nucleotides outside the gene matches: 7. Germline values: CDR1 ENHRY, CDR2 SYGVKD. The CDR3 spells CAIKSGTSGTYEQYF. CDR3 coding DNA: TGTGCCATCAAATCCGGGACTAGCGGAACCTACGAGCAGTACTTC.

In this sample, this clone turned up once. The gene calls are TRBV9 and TRBJ2-2; D is perhaps TRBD1 (5 bases). Germline CDR1 is SGDLS and CDR2 is YYNGEE. This CDR3 has 14 amino acids. The V end lost 6 bases, the J end lost 4 bases, and 13 bases lay between the germline ends. The CDR3 region has the DNA TGTGCCAGCACCAGGGTCGGTGCCACCGGGGAGCTGTTTTTT. Residues: CASTRVGATGELFF.

This chain joins TRBV5-4 and TRBJ1-5, with D possibly TRBD1 on 5 matching bases. The CDR3 covers 16 residues. Germline lookup yields CDR1 SGHNT and CDR2 YYREEE (reference sequence). The V and J ends lost 0 bases and 1 base respectively, with 11 bases between them. CDR3 bases: TGTGCCAGCAGCTTGGAGCCAGGGTTAAGCAATCAGCCCCAGCATTTT. Its translation: CASSLEPGLSNQPQHF.

The V call is TRBV7-9, the J call TRBJ2-4; TRBD1 matches at 7 bases. CDR1 is SEHNR, CDR2 FQNEAQ, per germline (reference sequence). This CDR3 is built from 17 residues. The J segment lost 0 bases and the V segment lost 5 bases, leaving 10 bases of the junction unmatched. In nucleotides, the CDR3 is TGTGCCAGCAGCGGTACGAGGGACAGCCTAGCCAAAAACATTCAGTACTTC. Amino acid sequence: CASSGTRDSLAKNIQYF.

This chain connects TRBV6-1 to TRBJ2-7; 7 nucleotides align to TRBD2. Germline V gene lookup returns CDR1 MNHNS and CDR2 SASEGT. J gave up 3 bases and V 2 bases, and 4 bases lay outside the gene matches. CDR3 length: 14 amino acids. The CDR3 DNA follows: TGTGCCAGCAGTGAATGGGCTAGCGGCTACGAGCAGTACTTC. Amino acid sequence: CASSEWASGYEQYF.

V and J are TRBV6-5 and TRBJ1-2; 9 bases are shared with TRBD1. CDR1 and CDR2 (germline): MNHEY, SVGAGI. The ends lost 4 bases at V and 8 bases at J; junction bases unmatched: 5. The CDR3 runs 13 residues. In nucleotides, the CDR3 is TGTGCCAGCAGTTTACAGGGGGCGCCAGGCTACACCTTC. It codes for CASSLQGAPGYTF.